Listed here are 14 T cell receptor beta chains from one sample, sequenced in a study of blood T cell repertoires in COVID-19. Measured with immunoSEQ multiplex PCR; TCRdb has only the in-frame clones, and not every one. The sample lists about 310,000 clones, roughly nine tenths occurring once. The sample was peripheral blood. Receptor source: a woman aged 25 to 39 with COVID-19, enrolled during active disease.

V is TRBV5-1 and J is TRBJ1-1, with 7 nucleotides matching TRBD1. Germline V lookup: CDR1 SGHRS, CDR2 YFSETQ. The CDR3 consists of 14 residues. The junction had 4 bases not matched to a gene; V was cut back by 3 bases and J by 2 bases. The CDR3 DNA follows: TGCGCCAGCAGCTGGGACAGCATTAACACTGAAGCTTTCTTT. Its protein product is CASSWDSINTEAFF. Using reference TRBV5-1 and TRBJ1-1 for the parts outside the CDR3, the full variable domain is KAGVTQTPRYLIKTRGQQVTLSCSPISGHRSVSWYQQTPGQGLQFLFEYFSETQRNKGNFPGRFSGRQFSNSRSEMNVSTLELGDSALYLCASSWDSINTEAFFGQGTRLTVV.

The chain is built from TRBV4-1 and TRBJ1-2; unclear D gene. The CDR3 contains 14 residues. Trimming cost V 2 bases and J 3 bases, with 10 bases left between them. CDR1 and CDR2 from the germline V gene are MGHRA and YSYEKL. The CDR3 sequence is CASSQSTAYYGYTF. CDR3 nucleotide sequence: TGCGCCAGCAGCCAATCAACAGCTTACTATGGCTACACCTTC.

The genes are TRBV7-6 and TRBJ2-2; 14 nucleotides line up with TRBD2. Per germline, CDR1 SGHVS and CDR2 FNYEAQ. Trimming took 2 bases from V and 5 from J; bases not matched to a gene: 1. The length of the CDR3 is 16 residues. The chain's CDR3 is CASSLRLAGGTGELFF. In nucleotides, the CDR3 is TGTGCCAGCAGCTTAAGACTAGCGGGAGGGACCGGGGAGCTGTTTTTT.

V and J are TRBV5-8 and TRBJ1-6; a weak D match, TRBD1 (6 bases). Looked up from germline, CDR1 is SGHTS and CDR2 is YDEGEE. This CDR3 region has 14 residues. V shed 2 bases and J shed 7 bases, with 10 bases lying between them. The DNA of the CDR3 is TGTGCCAGCAGCTTACTGGGGGCGAATTCACCCCTCCACTTT. Its protein is CASSLLGANSPLHF. Together with reference TRBV5-8 and TRBJ1-6, the CDR3 gives the full variable domain: EAGVTQSPTHLIKTRGQQATLRCSPISGHTSVYWYQQALGLGLQFLLWYDEGEERNRGNFPPRFSGRQFPNYSSELNVNALELEDSALYLCASSLLGANSPLHFGNGTRLTVT.

The V call is TRBV5-1, the J call TRBJ2-5, with unresolved D. There are 11 residues in the CDR3. V lost 3 bases, J lost 6 bases, and 6 bases lay in between. CDR1 and CDR2 from the germline V gene are SGHRS and YFSETQ. The DNA for the CDR3 is TGCGCCAGCAGCTCTGACAAGACCCAGTACTTC. As protein: CASSSDKTQYF.

This chain links TRBV5-4 with TRBJ2-7; TRBD2 matches 9 bases. With 2 bases clipped from V and 7 bases from J, the junction kept 4 bases outside the gene matches. The CDR3 totals 13 residues. Germline CDR1 SGHNT, CDR2 YYREEE (reference sequence). In nucleotides, the CDR3 is TGTGCCAGCAGCTTAGCGGGAGGAAATGAGCAGTACTTC. Its translation: CASSLAGGNEQYF.

The chain employs TRBV6-5 and TRBJ1-5; TRBD1 matches at 7 bases. Losses at the gene ends were 6 bases for V and 3 bases for J; bases not matched to a gene: 5. This CDR3 region has 14 residues. Germline V CDR1 and CDR2: MNHEY, SVGAGI. The CDR3 here is CASRQTGLNQPQHF. The DNA for the CDR3 is TGTGCCAGCAGACAGACAGGGCTCAATCAGCCCCAGCATTTT.

This CDR3 is CASSLDRDRVVPEQFF. DNA for the CDR3: TGCGCCAGCAGCTTGGACCGGGACAGGGTCGTACCTGAGCAGTTCTTC. V gene TRBV5-1 combines with J gene TRBJ2-1, with 9 bases matching TRBD1. This CDR3 is built from 16 residues. CDR1 and CDR2 (germline): SGHRS, YFSETQ. The junction had 10 bases not matched to a gene; V was cut back by 0 bases and J by 9 bases.

This chain connects TRBV12-1 to TRBJ1-5; the listed D gene, TRBD1, was not tested against the DNA. TRBV12-1 is noted as a pseudogene. The CDR3 covers 15 residues. This CDR3 is CASSIPRQGGPPQHF. DNA of the CDR3: TGTGCCAGCAGCATTCCTAGACAGGGGGGGCCGCCCCAGCATTTT.

This clone was counted once. The rearrangement uses TRBV30 and TRBJ2-7, with 9 nucleotides matching TRBD2. The V and J ends lost 6 bases and 5 bases, in that order; junction bases with no gene match: 8. The length of the CDR3 is 13 residues. Germline lookup yields CDR1 GTSNPN and CDR2 SVGIG (reference sequence). CDR3 amino acids: CACHSGSLNEQYF. The CDR3 coding sequence is TGTGCCTGCCATAGCGGGAGTCTCAACGAGCAGTACTTC.

The CDR3 spells CASSLSLGTNQETQYF. The CDR3, as DNA: TGTGCCAGCAGCCTTAGTCTCGGGACTAACCAAGAGACCCAGTACTTC. This chain uses TRBV3-1 (or the pseudogene TRBV3-2) with TRBJ2-5; 7 nucleotides agree with TRBD2. Germline CDR1 is LGHDT and CDR2 is YNNKEL (reference sequence). The CDR3 covers 16 residues. The ends lost 4 bases at V and 0 bases at J; junction bases unmatched: 8.

The CDR3 DNA reads TGCGCCAGCAGCACGGGGACAGGGAGAGCAGATACGCAGTATTTT. This sequence encodes CASSTGTGRADTQYF. The genes are TRBV5-1 and TRBJ2-3; 9 nucleotides line up with TRBD1. V lost 4 bases to trimming and J lost 4 bases; unmatched junction nucleotides: 7. Germline V gene lookup returns CDR1 SGHRS and CDR2 YFSETQ. The CDR3 covers 15 residues.

The V and J genes are TRBV25-1 and TRBJ2-7, with 12 bases that match TRBD1. Germline V gives CDR1 MGHDK, CDR2 SYGVNS. The CDR3 covers 15 residues. The V segment lost 3 bases and the J segment 4 bases; nucleotides outside the gene matches: 4. CDR3 protein: CASSDRDRGRYEQYF. In nucleotides, the CDR3 is TGTGCCAGCAGTGACCGGGACAGGGGGCGGTACGAGCAGTACTTC.

This chain uses TRBV19 with TRBJ2-7; 7 bases align to TRBD1. Germline lookup yields CDR1 LNHDA and CDR2 SQIVND (reference sequence). The CDR3 has 15 amino acids. The ends lost 4 bases at V and 3 bases at J; junction bases unmatched: 9. CDR3 sequence (DNA): TGTGCCAGTAGTAGAGTGGGACAGCCCAACTACGAGCAGTACTTC. It translates to CASSRVGQPNYEQYF.